A single sample is the source of the 6 T cell receptor beta chains below, sequenced in a study of read filtering for tumor transcriptome and immune sequencing. Molecular barcoded adaptors covering alpha/delta and beta/gamma chains were used on roughly 400 ng RNA. TCRdb called the reads again in MiXCR, with one record for every CDR3 protein. This sample yields more than 100,000 distinct CDR3 sequences, of which under 15% are seen a single time; under 9% belongs to the top ten. Input material: a population of CD138-negative cells sorted from bone marrow. The source of these receptors is a donor aged 40 or over with multiple myeloma.

This clonotype was seen repeatedly, ten times or more. Here the CDR3 reads CASRFGGRDTYEQYF. The CDR3 DNA follows: TGTGCCAGCAGATTTGGAGGACGGGATACCTACGAGCAGTACTTC. J is TRBJ2-7 and V is TRBV5-6; tentatively, D is TRBD2 (5 bases). The CDR3 has 15 amino acids. V was pared by 5 bases and J by 2 bases, with 17 bases between. Germline CDR1 SGHDT, CDR2 YYEEEE.

This clonotype showed up many times. V is TRBV14 and J is TRBJ2-6; the D gene is possibly TRBD1 (6 bases). CDR1 and CDR2 (germline): SGHDN, FVKESK. This CDR3 region has 19 residues. Deletions cut 5 bases from V and 0 bases from J, with 20 bases between. CDR3 coding DNA: TGTGCCAGCAGCGCCCCGCCGGGACACCTTCGCTCTGGGGCCAACGTCCTGACTTTC. The encoded protein is CASSAPPGHLRSGANVLTF.

This clonotype was seen repeatedly, ten times or more. This sequence joins TRBV29-1 and TRBJ2-1, with 7 bases aligning to TRBD2. In germline, CDR1 is SQVTM, CDR2 ANQGSEA. The V and J ends lost 6 bases and 6 bases, in that order; junction bases with no gene match: 11. CDR3 length: 14 amino acids. Here the CDR3 reads CSVNRQRGSNEQFF. The DNA of the CDR3 is TGCAGCGTCAACAGACAGCGGGGAAGCAATGAGCAGTTCTTC.

This clonotype has ten or more counts. This rearrangement joins TRBV7-2 to TRBJ1-4; 8 bases match TRBD1. CDR1 and CDR2 (germline): SGHTA, FQGNSA. J gave up 7 bases and V 5 bases, and 9 bases lay outside the gene matches. The CDR3 has 15 amino acids. CDR3: CASSNPGTGFEKLFF. The DNA of the CDR3 is TGTGCCAGCAGCAACCCGGGGACAGGTTTTGAAAAACTGTTTTTT.

This clonotype was seen a few times. At one of its ends the junction is not consistent with the germline gene, which may arise from a read error. The J gene is TRBJ1-1, the V gene TRBV11-2; D is unresolved. Germline CDR1 SGHAT, CDR2 FQNNGV. The CDR3 spans 15 residues. CDR3 loop: CASSPLAGMNTEALF. In DNA form, the CDR3 reads TGTGCCAGCAGCCCCCTCGCGGGGATGAACACTGAAGCTCTCTTT.

This clonotype came up many times. The V gene is TRBV5-1, the J gene TRBJ2-1, with 12 bases identical to TRBD1. In germline, CDR1 is SGHRS, CDR2 YFSETQ. CDR3 size: 16 residues. The trim removed 4 bases at V and 9 bases at J, leaving 11 bases unmatched. CDR3 protein: CASSLMTGQGASEQFF. For the CDR3, the DNA is TGCGCCAGCAGCCTTATGACGGGACAGGGGGCTTCTGAGCAGTTCTTC.